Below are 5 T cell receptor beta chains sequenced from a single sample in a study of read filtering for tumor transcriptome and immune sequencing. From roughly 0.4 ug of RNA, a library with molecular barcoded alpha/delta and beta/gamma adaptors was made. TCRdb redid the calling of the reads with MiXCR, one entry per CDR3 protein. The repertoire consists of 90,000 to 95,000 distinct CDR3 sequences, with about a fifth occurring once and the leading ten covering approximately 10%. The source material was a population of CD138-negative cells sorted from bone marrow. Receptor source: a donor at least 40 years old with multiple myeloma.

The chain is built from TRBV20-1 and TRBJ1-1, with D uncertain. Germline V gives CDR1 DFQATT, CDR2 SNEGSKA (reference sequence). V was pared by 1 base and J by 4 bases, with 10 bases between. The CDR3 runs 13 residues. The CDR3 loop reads CSARGRLGTEAFF. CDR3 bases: TGCAGTGCTAGAGGTCGGCTAGGCACTGAAGCTTTCTTT.

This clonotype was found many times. The CDR3 is CSGGEGAGAAETQYF. CDR3 bases: TGCAGTGGCGGAGAGGGGGCGGGGGCGGCGGAGACCCAGTACTTC. The chain recombines TRBV20-1 with TRBJ2-5, with D perhaps matching TRBD1 or TRBD2 (7 bases each). Germline V lookup: CDR1 DFQATT, CDR2 SNEGSKA (reference sequence). The CDR3 totals 15 residues. V lost 7 bases and J 5 bases, leaving 23 bases between the germline ends.

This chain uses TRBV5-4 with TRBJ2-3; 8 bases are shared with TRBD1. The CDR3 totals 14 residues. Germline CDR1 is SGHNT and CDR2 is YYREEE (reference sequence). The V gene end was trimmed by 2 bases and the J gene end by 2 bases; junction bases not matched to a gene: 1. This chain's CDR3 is CASSFQGATDTQYF. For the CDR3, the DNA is TGTGCCAGCAGCTTCCAGGGGGCCACAGATACGCAGTATTTT.

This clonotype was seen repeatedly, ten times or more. The chain's CDR3 is CASSVRTATEAFF. The DNA for the CDR3 is TGTGCCAGCAGCGTCCGGACGGCGACTGAAGCTTTCTTT. This chain links TRBV7-9 with TRBJ1-1; D is unresolved. CDR3 length: 13 residues. Deletions cut 5 bases from V and 5 bases from J, with 12 bases between. Germline CDR1 SEHNR, CDR2 FQNEAQ (reference sequence).

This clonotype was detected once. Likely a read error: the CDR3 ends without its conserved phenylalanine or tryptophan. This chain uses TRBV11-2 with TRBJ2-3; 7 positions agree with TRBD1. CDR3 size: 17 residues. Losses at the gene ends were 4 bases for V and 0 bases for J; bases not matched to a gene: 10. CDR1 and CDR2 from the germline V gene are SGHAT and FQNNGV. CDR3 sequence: CASSSETYRGSTDTQYS. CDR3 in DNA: TGTGCCAGCAGCTCCGAGACCTACAGGGGTAGCACAGATACGCAGTATTCT.